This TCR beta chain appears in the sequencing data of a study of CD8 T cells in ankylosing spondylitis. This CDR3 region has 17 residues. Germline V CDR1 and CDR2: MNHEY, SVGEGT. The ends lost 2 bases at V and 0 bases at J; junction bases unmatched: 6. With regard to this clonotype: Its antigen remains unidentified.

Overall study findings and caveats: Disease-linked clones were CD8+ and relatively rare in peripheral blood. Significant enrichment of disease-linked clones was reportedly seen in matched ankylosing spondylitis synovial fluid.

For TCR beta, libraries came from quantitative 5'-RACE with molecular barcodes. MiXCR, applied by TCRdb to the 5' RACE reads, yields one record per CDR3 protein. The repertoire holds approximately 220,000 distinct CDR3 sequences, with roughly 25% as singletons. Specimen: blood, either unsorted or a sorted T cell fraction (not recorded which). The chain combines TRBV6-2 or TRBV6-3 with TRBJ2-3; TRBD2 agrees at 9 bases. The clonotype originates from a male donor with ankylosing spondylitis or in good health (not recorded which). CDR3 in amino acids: CASSYAASGTSTDTQYF. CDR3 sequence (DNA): TGTGCCAGCAGTTACGCGGCTAGCGGGACTAGCACAGATACGCAGTATTTT.